This T cell receptor beta chain is from a study of blood T cell repertoires in COVID-19. Study overall: There were acute and convalescent COVID-19 samples, and they came from the United States, Italy and Spain. PBMCs, B-cell-depleted T cells, or T cells provided the cDNA or gDNA that made up the material.

Unmatched junction bases numbered 6, after V lost 9 bases and J lost 4 bases. Germline CDR1 and CDR2: SNHLY and FYNNEI. The CDR3 totals 13 residues. As processed by the authors: Amplification from reference gene primers served as the basis for estimated nucleated cell counts. Repertoires were generated with immunoSEQ multiplex PCR, while TCRdb's copy carries only in-frame clones and drops some. The V and J calls and clone size come from that table; D and trimming were worked out from the DNA. This sample has 200,000 to 300,000 clones, with about 80% found just once. The specimen sequenced was peripheral blood. The V gene is TRBV2, the J gene TRBJ2-1; 7 bases agree with TRBD2. This clonotype was sampled from a young man who had recovered from COVID-19. The CDR3 DNA reads as TGTGCCAGTCAGGGAGGGCCTTACAATGAGCAGTTCTTC. Translated: CASQGGPYNEQFF.